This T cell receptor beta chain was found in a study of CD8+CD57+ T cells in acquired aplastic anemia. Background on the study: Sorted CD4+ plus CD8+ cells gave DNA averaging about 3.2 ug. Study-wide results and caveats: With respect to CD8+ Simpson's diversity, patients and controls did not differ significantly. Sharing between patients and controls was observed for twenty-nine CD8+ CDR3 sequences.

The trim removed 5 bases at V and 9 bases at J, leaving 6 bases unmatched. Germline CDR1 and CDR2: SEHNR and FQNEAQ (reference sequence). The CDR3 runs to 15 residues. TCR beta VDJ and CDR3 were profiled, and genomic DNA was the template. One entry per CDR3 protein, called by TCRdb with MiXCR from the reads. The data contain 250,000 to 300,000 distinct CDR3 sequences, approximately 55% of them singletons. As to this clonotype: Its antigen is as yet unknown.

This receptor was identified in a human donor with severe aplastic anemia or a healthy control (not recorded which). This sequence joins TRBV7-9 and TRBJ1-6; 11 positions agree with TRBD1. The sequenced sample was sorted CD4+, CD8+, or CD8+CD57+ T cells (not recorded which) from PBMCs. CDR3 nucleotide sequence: TGTGCCAGCAGCCCGGGGACAGGGGGTATTTCACCCCTCCACTTT. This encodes CASSPGTGGISPLHF. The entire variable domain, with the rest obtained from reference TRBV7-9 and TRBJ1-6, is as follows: DTGVSQNPRHKITKRGQNVTFRCDPISEHNRLYWYRQTLGQGPEFLTYFQNEAQLEKSRLLSDRFSAERPKGSFSTLEIQRTEQGDSAMYLCASSPGTGGISPLHFGNGTRLTVT.